The text below deals with one T cell receptor (beta chain). The antigen remains undetermined. Primers for the PCR totalled 60 Vbeta and 13 Jbeta. Libraries were prepared by immunoSEQ multiplex PCR; TCRdb keeps only in-frame clonotypes and omits some of them. Of more than 85,000 clones listed, 79% are singletons. These data belong to a study of cytomegalovirus exposure and HLA in healthy donors. Whole-study findings and limits: Several V segments, TRBV6-2 and TRBV6-3 among them, could not be told apart and were dropped.

V shed 3 bases, J shed 2 bases, and the junction held 1 base outside the gene matches. Germline CDR1 LNHDA, CDR2 SQIVND (reference sequence). This CDR3 region has 14 residues. The clonotype originates from a man younger than 45 in good health and CMV-seropositive. The sequencing sample was made of PBMCs. This rearrangement joins TRBV19 to TRBJ2-7; 10 bases agree with TRBD1. The CDR3 DNA sequence: TGTGCCAGTAGTATCGGGACAGGGGCCTACGAGCAGTACTTC. Encoded protein: CASSIGTGAYEQYF.